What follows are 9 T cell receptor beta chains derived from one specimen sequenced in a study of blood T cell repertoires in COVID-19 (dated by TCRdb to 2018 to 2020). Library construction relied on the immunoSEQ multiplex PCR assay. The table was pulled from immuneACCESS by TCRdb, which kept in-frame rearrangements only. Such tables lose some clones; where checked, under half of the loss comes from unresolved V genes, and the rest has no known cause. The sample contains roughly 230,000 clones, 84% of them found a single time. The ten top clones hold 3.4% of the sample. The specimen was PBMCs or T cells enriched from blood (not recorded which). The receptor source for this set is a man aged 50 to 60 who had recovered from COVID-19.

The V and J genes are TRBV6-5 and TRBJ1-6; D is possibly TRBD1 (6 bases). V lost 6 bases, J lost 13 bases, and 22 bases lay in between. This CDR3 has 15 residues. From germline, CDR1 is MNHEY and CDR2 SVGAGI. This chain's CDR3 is CASRLLVRGPAPLHF. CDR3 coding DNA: TGTGCCAGCAGGTTGTTGGTCAGGGGCCCAGCGCCCCTCCACTTT.

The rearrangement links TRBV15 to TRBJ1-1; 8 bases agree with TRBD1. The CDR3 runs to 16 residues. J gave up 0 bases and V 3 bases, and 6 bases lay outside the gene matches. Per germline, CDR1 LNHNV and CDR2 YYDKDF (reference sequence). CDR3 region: CATSSTGGYLNTEAFF. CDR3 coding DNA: TGTGCCACCAGCAGTACAGGGGGTTACTTGAACACTGAAGCTTTCTTT.

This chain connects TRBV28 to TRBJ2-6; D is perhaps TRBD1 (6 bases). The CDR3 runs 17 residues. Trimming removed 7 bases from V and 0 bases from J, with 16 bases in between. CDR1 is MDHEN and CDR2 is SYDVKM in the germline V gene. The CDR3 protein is CASTRDITISGANVLTF. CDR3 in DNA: TGTGCCAGCACAAGGGACATAACGATCTCTGGGGCCAACGTCCTGACTTTC. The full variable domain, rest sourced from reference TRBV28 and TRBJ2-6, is DVKVTQSSRYLVKRTGEKVFLECVQDMDHENMFWYRQDPGLGLRLIYFSYDVKMKEKGDIPEGYSVSREKKERFSLILESASTNQTSMYLCASTRDITISGANVLTFGAGSRLTVL.

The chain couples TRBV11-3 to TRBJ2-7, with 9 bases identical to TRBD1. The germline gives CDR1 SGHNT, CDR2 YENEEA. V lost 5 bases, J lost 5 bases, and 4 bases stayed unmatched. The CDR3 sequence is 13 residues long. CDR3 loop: CASSPRTGDEQYF. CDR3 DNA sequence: TGTGCCAGCAGCCCCCGGACAGGGGACGAGCAGTACTTC.

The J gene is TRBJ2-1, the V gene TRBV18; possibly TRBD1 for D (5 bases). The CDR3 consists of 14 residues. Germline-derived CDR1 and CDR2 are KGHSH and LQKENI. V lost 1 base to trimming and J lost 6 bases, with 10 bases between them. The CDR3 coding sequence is TGTGCCAGCTCACCACAGCAGGACATCAATGAGCAGTTCTTC. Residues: CASSPQQDINEQFF. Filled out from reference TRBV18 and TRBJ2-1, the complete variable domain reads NAGVMQNPRHLVRRRGQEARLRCSPMKGHSHVYWYRQLPEEGLKFMVYLQKENIIDESGMPKERFSAEFPKEGPSILRIQQVVRGDSAAYFCASSPQQDINEQFFGPGTRLTVL.

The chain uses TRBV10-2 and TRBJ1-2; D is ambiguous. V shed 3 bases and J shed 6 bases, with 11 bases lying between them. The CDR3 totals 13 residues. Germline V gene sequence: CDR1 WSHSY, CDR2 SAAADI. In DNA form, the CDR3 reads TGCGCCAGCAGTGAAAGGTTCGGAGATGGCTACACCTTC. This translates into CASSERFGDGYTF.

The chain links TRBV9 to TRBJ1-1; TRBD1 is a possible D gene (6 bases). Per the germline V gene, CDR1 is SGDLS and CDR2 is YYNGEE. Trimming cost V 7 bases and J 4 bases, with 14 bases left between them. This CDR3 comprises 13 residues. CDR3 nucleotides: TGTGCCAGCGGGCACAGGGTTGGCACTGAAGCTTTCTTT. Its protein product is CASGHRVGTEAFF.

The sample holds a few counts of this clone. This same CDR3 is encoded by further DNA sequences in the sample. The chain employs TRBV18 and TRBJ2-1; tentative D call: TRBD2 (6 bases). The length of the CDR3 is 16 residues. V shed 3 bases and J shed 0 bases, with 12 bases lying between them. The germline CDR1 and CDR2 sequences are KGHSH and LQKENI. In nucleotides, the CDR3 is TGTGCCAGCTCACCGCTAGCGCCTAGCTCCTACAATGAGCAGTTCTTC. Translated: CASSPLAPSSYNEQFF.

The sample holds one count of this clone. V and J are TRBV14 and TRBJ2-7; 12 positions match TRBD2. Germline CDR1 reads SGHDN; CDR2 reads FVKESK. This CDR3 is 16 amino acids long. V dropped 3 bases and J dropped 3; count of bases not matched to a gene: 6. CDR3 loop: CASSHSSGRANYEQYF. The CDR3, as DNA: TGTGCCAGCAGCCATTCTAGCGGGAGGGCCAACTACGAGCAGTACTTC.